The entry below gives a single T cell receptor beta chain sequence along with its context. Total RNA, at least 6 micrograms per sample, was extracted from PBMCs. The data belong to a study of blood T cells in healthy people across ages. A J-beta primer mix and a sample-barcoded 5' primer were used in a second PCR of roughly 6 to 11 cycles. From the 5' RACE reads, TCRdb called clonotypes with MiXCR, one entry per CDR3 protein. This sample has approximately 900,000 distinct CDR3 sequences; almost 30% occur once, and the top ten carry roughly 10%. The germline V gene encodes CDR1 SGHVS and CDR2 FQNEAQ. CDR3 length equals 18 residues. V lost 0 bases to trimming and J lost 1 base, with 16 bases between them. These sequences were also reported in another study, on T cells of mothers and their children.

The sample taken for sequencing was blood. This chain uses TRBV7-8 with TRBJ2-1, with D possibly TRBD1 on 6 matching bases. This TCR was sampled from a woman aged 40 to 50 in good health. DNA for the CDR3: TGTGCCAGCAGCTTAGCGGCCTGGGGGCGGTGGTCCTACAATGAGCAGTTCTTC. Residues: CASSLAAWGRWSYNEQFF.